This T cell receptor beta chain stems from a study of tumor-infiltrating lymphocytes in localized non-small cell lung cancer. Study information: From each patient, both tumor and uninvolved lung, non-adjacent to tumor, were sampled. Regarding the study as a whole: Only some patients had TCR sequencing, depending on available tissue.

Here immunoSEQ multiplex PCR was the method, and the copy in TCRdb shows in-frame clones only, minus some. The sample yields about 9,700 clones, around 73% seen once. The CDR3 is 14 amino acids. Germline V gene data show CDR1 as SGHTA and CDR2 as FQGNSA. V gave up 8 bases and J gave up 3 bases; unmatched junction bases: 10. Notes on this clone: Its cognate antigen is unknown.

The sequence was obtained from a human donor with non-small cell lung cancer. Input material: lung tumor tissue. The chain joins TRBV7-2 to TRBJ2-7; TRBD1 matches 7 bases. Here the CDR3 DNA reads TGTGCCAGCTCCGGACAGGATAGGGGCTACGAGCAGTACTTC. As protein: CASSGQDRGYEQYF.